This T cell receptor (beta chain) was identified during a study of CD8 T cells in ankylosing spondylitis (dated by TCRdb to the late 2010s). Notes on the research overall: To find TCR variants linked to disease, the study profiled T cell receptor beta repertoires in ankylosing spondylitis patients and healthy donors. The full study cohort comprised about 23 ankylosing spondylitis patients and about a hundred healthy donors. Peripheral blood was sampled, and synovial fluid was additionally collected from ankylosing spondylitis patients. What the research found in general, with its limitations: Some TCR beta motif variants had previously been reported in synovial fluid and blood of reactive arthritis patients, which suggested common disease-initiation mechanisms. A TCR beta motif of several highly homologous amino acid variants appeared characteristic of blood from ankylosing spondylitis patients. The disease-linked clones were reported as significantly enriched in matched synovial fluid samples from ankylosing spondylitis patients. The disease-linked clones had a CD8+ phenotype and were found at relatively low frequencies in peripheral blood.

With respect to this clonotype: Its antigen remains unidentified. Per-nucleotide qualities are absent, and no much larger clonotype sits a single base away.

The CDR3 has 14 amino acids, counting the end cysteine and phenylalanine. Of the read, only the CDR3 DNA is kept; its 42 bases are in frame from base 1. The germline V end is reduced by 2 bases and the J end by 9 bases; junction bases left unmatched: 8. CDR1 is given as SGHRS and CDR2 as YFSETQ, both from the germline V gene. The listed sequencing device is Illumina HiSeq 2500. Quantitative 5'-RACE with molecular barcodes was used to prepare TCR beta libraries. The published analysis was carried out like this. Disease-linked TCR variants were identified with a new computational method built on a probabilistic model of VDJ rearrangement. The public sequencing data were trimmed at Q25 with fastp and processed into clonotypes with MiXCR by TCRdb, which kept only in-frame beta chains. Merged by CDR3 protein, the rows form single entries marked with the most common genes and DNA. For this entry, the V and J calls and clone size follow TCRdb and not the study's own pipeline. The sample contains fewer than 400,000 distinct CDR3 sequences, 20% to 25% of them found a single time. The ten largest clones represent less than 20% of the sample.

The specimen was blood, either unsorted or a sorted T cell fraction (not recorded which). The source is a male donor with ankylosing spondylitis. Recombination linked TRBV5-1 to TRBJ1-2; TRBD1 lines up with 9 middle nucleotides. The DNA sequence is TGCGCCAGCAGCTTAGGGACAGGGAGAAATCGCTACACCTTC. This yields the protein CASSLGTGRNRYTF.